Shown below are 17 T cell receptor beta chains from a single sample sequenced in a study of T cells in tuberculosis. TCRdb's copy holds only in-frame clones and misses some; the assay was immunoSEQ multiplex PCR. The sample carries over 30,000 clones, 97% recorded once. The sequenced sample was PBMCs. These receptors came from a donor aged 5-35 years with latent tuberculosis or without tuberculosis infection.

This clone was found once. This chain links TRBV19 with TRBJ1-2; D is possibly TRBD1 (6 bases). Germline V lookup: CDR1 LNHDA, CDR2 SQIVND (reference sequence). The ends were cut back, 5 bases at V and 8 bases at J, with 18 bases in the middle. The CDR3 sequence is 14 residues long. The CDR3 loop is CASSHSGTKAGYTF. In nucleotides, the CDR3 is TGTGCCAGTAGTCACTCCGGGACAAAGGCAGGCTACACCTTC.

The CDR3 nucleotides read TGTGCCAGCAGGACAGGGTTGGCGGATACGCAGTATTTT. This sequence encodes CASRTGLADTQYF. V and J are TRBV2 and TRBJ2-3; the match to TRBD1 covers 7 bases. The CDR3 covers 13 residues. Germline V gene data show CDR1 as SNHLY and CDR2 as FYNNEI. With V trimmed by 6 bases and J by 6 bases, 6 bases remained unmatched.

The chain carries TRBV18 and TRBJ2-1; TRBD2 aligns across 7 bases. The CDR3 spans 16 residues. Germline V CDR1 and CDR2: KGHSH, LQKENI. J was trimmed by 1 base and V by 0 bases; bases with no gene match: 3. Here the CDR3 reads CASSPPGGGSYNEQFF. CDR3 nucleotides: TGTGCCAGCTCACCACCGGGGGGAGGGTCCTACAATGAGCAGTTCTTC.

The CDR3 is CASSLGLTDYEQYF. In DNA, the CDR3 is TGCGCCAGCAGCTTGGGTTTGACAGACTACGAGCAGTACTTC. This chain uses TRBV5-1 with TRBJ2-7; possibly TRBD1 for D (5 bases). Trimming removed 0 bases from V and 3 bases from J, with 10 bases in between. Germline V gene sequence: CDR1 SGHRS, CDR2 YFSETQ. There are 14 residues in the CDR3.

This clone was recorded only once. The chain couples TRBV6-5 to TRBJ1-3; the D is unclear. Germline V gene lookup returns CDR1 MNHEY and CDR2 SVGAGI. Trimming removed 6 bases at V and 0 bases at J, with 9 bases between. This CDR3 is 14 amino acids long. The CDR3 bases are TGTGCCAGCAGCCCAGGAATCTCTGGAAACACCATATATTTT. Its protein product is CASSPGISGNTIYF.

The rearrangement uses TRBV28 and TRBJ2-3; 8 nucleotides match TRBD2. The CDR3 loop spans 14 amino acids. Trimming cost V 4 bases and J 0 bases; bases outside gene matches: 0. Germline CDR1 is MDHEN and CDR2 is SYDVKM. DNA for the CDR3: TGTGCCAGCAGTTCGGGGGGGAGCACAGATACGCAGTATTTT. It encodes CASSSGGSTDTQYF.

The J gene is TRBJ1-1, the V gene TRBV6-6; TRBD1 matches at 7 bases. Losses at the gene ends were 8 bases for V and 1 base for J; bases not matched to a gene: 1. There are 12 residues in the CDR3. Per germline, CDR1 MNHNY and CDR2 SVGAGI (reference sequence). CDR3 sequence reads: CASAGGNTEAFF. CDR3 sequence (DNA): TGTGCCAGCGCAGGGGGGAACACTGAAGCTTTCTTT.

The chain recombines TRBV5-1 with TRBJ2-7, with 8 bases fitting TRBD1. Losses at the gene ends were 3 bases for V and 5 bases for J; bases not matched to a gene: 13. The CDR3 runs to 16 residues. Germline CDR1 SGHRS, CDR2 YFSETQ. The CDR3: CASSSPPGQASHEQYF. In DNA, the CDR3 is TGCGCCAGCAGCTCGCCTCCGGGACAGGCATCCCACGAGCAGTACTTC.

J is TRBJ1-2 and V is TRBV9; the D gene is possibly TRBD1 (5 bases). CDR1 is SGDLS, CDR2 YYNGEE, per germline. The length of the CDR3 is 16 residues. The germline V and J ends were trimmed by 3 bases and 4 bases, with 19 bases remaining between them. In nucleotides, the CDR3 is TGTGCCAGCAGCGGGGGGAGGGATAAACGTGGCTATGGCTACACCTTC. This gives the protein CASSGGRDKRGYGYTF.

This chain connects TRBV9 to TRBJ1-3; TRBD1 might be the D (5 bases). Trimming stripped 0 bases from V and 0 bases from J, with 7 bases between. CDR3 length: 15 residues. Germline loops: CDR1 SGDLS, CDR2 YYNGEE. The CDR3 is CASSVADSSGNTIYF. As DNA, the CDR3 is TGTGCCAGCAGCGTAGCTGACAGCTCTGGAAACACCATATATTTT.

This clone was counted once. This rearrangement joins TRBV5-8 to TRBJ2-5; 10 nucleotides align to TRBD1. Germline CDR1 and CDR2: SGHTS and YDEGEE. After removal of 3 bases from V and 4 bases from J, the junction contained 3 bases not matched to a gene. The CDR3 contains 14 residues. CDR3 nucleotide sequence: TGTGCCAGCAGCTCCGACAGGGGGCGAGAGACCCAGTACTTC. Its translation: CASSSDRGRETQYF.

The CDR3 region is CASKAWSSYEQYF. The CDR3 nucleotides are TGTGCCAGTAAGGCCTGGAGCTCCTACGAGCAGTACTTC. The rearrangement links TRBV5-6 to TRBJ2-7; D uncertain. This CDR3 contains 13 residues. CDR1 SGHDT and CDR2 YYEEEE come from the germline V gene. The V end was cut by 8 bases, the J end by 0 bases, with 12 bases between.

CDR3 region: CASSQGTSGGTFSTDTQYF. The CDR3 DNA reads TGTGCCAGCAGCCAAGGTACCAGCGGGGGAACCTTTAGCACAGATACGCAGTATTTT. The V gene is TRBV4-2, the J gene TRBJ2-3, with 8 nucleotides matching TRBD2. CDR1 is LGHNA, CDR2 YNFKEQ, per germline. V lost 1 base and J lost 0; bases outside the gene matches: 12. The CDR3 covers 19 residues.

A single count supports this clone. The CDR3 region is CASSWTGLEYF. In DNA, the CDR3 is TGTGCCAGCAGTTGGACAGGGTTGGAGTACTTC. The V call is TRBV27, the J call TRBJ2-7, with 8 bases fitting TRBD1. This CDR3 is 11 amino acids long. Looked up from germline, CDR1 is MNHEY and CDR2 is SMNVEV (reference sequence). The junction had 4 bases not matched to a gene; V was cut back by 4 bases and J by 11 bases.

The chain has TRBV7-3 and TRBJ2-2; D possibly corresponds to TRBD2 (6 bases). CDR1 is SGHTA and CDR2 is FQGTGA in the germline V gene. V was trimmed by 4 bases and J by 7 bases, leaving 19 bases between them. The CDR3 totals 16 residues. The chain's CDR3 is CASSSSRLAAGGELFF. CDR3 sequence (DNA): TGTGCCAGCAGCTCGAGCCGCTTAGCGGCTGGCGGGGAGCTGTTTTTT.

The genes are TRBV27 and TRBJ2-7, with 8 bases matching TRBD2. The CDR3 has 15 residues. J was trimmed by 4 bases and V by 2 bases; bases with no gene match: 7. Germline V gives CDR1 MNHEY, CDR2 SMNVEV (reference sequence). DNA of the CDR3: TGTGCCAGCAGTTTAAGAGCGGGAGCCACTTACGAGCAGTACTTC. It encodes CASSLRAGATYEQYF.

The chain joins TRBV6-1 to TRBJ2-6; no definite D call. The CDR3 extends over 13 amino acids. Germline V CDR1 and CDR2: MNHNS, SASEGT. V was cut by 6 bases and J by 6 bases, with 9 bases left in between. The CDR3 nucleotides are TGTGCCAGCAGACTACCTGTGGCCAACGTCCTGACTTTC. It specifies CASRLPVANVLTF.